This TCR beta chain was retrieved from a study of shared clonotypes between healthy human individuals. In germline, CDR1 is SGHRS, CDR2 YFSETQ. CDR3 length: 15 amino acids. Trimming shortened V by 0 bases and J by 2 bases, and 11 bases separated the two germline ends. Without sorting, samples used 75 million to 100 million PBMCs for genomic DNA. It was across several immunoSEQ plates that each subset's genomic DNA was evenly split. Sequencing was performed with immunoSEQ multiplex PCR; in TCRdb, only in-frame clones are kept and a portion is missing. The repertoire holds over 400,000 clones, 60% to 80% seen once, with around 12% in the top ten.

The chain carries TRBV5-1 and TRBJ2-5; D is unresolved. What was sequenced was PBMCs. This clonotype originated in a woman aged 40 to 49 in good health. Some clones in this sample may be carry-over from other donors' samples. CDR3: CASSLGATGQETQYF. In DNA, the CDR3 is TGCGCCAGCAGCTTGGGTGCGACCGGACAAGAGACCCAGTACTTC.